The next 32 T cell receptor beta chains were all read from a single sample in a study of cytomegalovirus exposure and HLA in healthy donors. The PCR ran on 60 Vbeta and 13 Jbeta primers. Data came from immunoSEQ multiplex PCR; TCRdb stores just in-frame clones and leaves some out. The data show tens of thousands of clones, under 80% seen once. The sequencing sample was made of PBMCs. These receptors originate from a male donor in good health and CMV-seropositive.

The gene calls are TRBV7-9 and TRBJ2-1; 8 bases match TRBD2. Germline CDR1 SEHNR, CDR2 FQNEAQ (reference sequence). The junction had 9 bases not matched to a gene; V was cut back by 5 bases and J by 9 bases. The CDR3 length is 14 residues. This chain's CDR3 is CASSPRGSGIEQFF. The CDR3 DNA sequence: TGTGCCAGCAGCCCCCGCGGTAGCGGGATTGAGCAGTTCTTC.

CDR3 region: CASSLQYDGEQYF. In nucleotides, the CDR3 is TGTGCCAGCAGCCTACAGTATGATGGCGAGCAGTACTTC. V gene TRBV7-6 combines with J gene TRBJ2-7; D gene ambiguous. The CDR3 is 13 residues long. Germline lookup yields CDR1 SGHVS and CDR2 FNYEAQ. V was cut by 5 bases and J by 6 bases, with 14 bases left in between.

The chain joins TRBV15 to TRBJ2-5, with 9 bases identical to TRBD2. The CDR3 has 18 amino acids. The germline V gene encodes CDR1 LNHNV and CDR2 YYDKDF (reference sequence). Germline trimming cut 0 bases from V and 1 base from J; bases unmatched to any gene: 9. CDR3 nucleotides: TGTGCCACCAGCAGAGATCGGTGGACTAGCGCGATCCAAGAGACCCAGTACTTC. It codes for CATSRDRWTSAIQETQYF.

The chain couples TRBV6-5 to TRBJ1-2, with 8 positions matching TRBD1. The V and J ends lost 5 bases and 8 bases, in that order; junction bases with no gene match: 10. CDR1 is MNHEY and CDR2 is SVGAGI in the germline V gene. This CDR3 has 14 amino acids. The CDR3: CASSKTDRVGGYTF. In DNA, the CDR3 is TGTGCCAGCAGTAAGACGGACAGGGTGGGAGGCTACACCTTC.

This rearrangement joins TRBV10-2 to TRBJ1-1; 8 bases are shared with TRBD1. This CDR3 spans 13 amino acids. V dropped 4 bases and J dropped 4; count of bases not matched to a gene: 2. The V gene's germline CDR1 is WSHSY and CDR2 SAAADI. Here the CDR3 DNA reads TGCGCCAGCAGTGGTACAGGGGGCACTGAAGCTTTCTTT. Its translation is CASSGTGGTEAFF.

The chain carries TRBV7-8 and TRBJ2-3, with a tentative D call TRBD1 (6 bases). The CDR3 consists of 16 residues. Trimming took off 6 bases at V and 4 bases at J, with 20 bases between the two ends. Germline loops: CDR1 SGHVS, CDR2 FQNEAQ. This chain's CDR3 is CASSQAPQGSPDTQYF. The CDR3 DNA reads as TGTGCCAGCAGTCAGGCCCCGCAGGGGTCCCCAGATACGCAGTATTTT.

The chain recombines TRBV7-2 with TRBJ1-1; D gene ambiguous. The V end lost 1 base, the J end lost 7 bases, and 13 bases lay between the germline ends. The germline gives CDR1 SGHTA, CDR2 FQGNSA. The CDR3 length is 14 residues. CDR3 bases: TGTGCCAGCAGCTTAGGTCACTATCGGGGTGAAGCTTTCTTT. As protein: CASSLGHYRGEAFF.

To note about this clone: In the same sample, other DNA sequences code for this CDR3. The chain links TRBV6-5 to TRBJ1-6; a possible D gene is TRBD1 (6 bases). This CDR3 contains 14 residues. The V end was cut by 2 bases, the J end by 8 bases, with 10 bases between. Germline V gene data show CDR1 as MNHEY and CDR2 as SVGAGI. The CDR3 DNA reads TGTGCCAGCAGTTACGTCAGGGGAGATTCACCCCTCCACTTT. Residues: CASSYVRGDSPLHF.

This chain links TRBV18 with TRBJ2-7; 9 nucleotides agree with TRBD2. The CDR3 is made up of 15 amino acids. J lost 2 bases, V lost 1 base, and 3 bases had no gene match. Germline-derived CDR1 and CDR2 are KGHSH and LQKENI. DNA of the CDR3: TGTGCCAGCTCACCACGTCTAGCGGGGACCTACGAGCAGTACTTC. It encodes CASSPRLAGTYEQYF.

V gene TRBV28 combines with J gene TRBJ1-4; the D gene is possibly TRBD1 (6 bases). The CDR3 has 16 amino acids. The germline V gene has CDR1 MDHEN and CDR2 SYDVKM. The ends were cut back, 6 bases at V and 3 bases at J, with 17 bases in the middle. As DNA, the CDR3 is TGTGCCAGCAGCCCGGTGGGGGGGCGAGCTAATGAAAAACTGTTTTTT. Translating gives CASSPVGGRANEKLFF. Full variable domain (remainder filled in from reference TRBV28 and TRBJ1-4): DVKVTQSSRYLVKRTGEKVFLECVQDMDHENMFWYRQDPGLGLRLIYFSYDVKMKEKGDIPEGYSVSREKKERFSLILESASTNQTSMYLCASSPVGGRANEKLFFGSGTQLSVL.

V gene TRBV7-3 combines with J gene TRBJ2-3, with no clear D. The CDR3 has 15 residues. V lost 5 bases and J 6 bases, leaving 18 bases between the germline ends. In germline, CDR1 is SGHTA, CDR2 FQGTGA. CDR3: CASSPQPAAQDTQYF. The CDR3 DNA reads TGTGCCAGCAGCCCGCAGCCCGCAGCACAGGATACGCAGTATTTT. Supplemented by reference TRBV7-3 and TRBJ2-3, the full variable domain reads GAGVSQTPSNKVTEKGKYVELRCDPISGHTALYWYRQSLGQGPEFLIYFQGTGAADDSGLPNDRFFAVRPEGSVSTLKIQRTERGDSAVYLCASSPQPAAQDTQYFGPGTRLTVL.

The gene calls are TRBV7-9 and TRBJ2-2, with 8 bases fitting TRBD1. Germline V gene lookup returns CDR1 SEHNR and CDR2 FQNEAQ (reference sequence). The trim removed 10 bases at V and 5 bases at J, leaving 12 bases unmatched. The CDR3 is 15 amino acids. In nucleotides, the CDR3 is TGTGCCACCGCCGGGACAGGCCTTGGAACCGGGGAGCTGTTTTTT. Encoded protein: CATAGTGLGTGELFF.

The V gene is TRBV2, the J gene TRBJ2-1; 7 nucleotides match TRBD2. The V gene's germline CDR1 is SNHLY and CDR2 FYNNEI. Trimming took 10 bases from V and 5 from J; bases not matched to a gene: 11. This CDR3 has 14 residues. The CDR3 region is CAITAGTTNNEQFF. In DNA form, the CDR3 reads TGTGCCATAACTGCCGGGACTACCAACAATGAGCAGTTCTTC. Drawing the rest from reference TRBV2 and TRBJ2-1, the complete variable domain is EPEVTQTPSHQVTQMGQEVILRCVPISNHLYFYWYRQILGQKVEFLVSFYNNEISEKSEIFDDQFSVERPDGSNFTLKIRSTKLEDSAMYFCAITAGTTNNEQFFGPGTRLTVL.

CDR3 nucleotides: TGTGCCAGCAGCCAAGATCGTTCTAGCAGGTACGAGCAGTACTTC. It specifies CASSQDRSSRYEQYF. The chain joins TRBV4-2 to TRBJ2-7, with a weak D call TRBD2 (5 bases). The V gene lost 0 bases and the J gene lost 4 bases, with 13 bases spanning the gap. The CDR3 length is 15 residues. Germline V gives CDR1 LGHNA, CDR2 YNFKEQ.

This clone was seen only a few times. V gene TRBV11-2 combines with J gene TRBJ1-3; TRBD1 aligns across 8 bases. Germline lookup yields CDR1 SGHAT and CDR2 FQNNGV. This CDR3 is 14 amino acids long. V was pared by 1 base and J by 14 bases, with 10 bases of the junction left unmatched. The CDR3 bases are TGTGCCAGCAGCTTAGCCGTACAGGGGGAAATCCTATATTTT. Translation gives CASSLAVQGEILYF.

The gene calls are TRBV5-1 and TRBJ1-6, with 7 nucleotides matching TRBD1. Losses at the gene ends were 4 bases for V and 9 bases for J; bases not matched to a gene: 7. Germline values: CDR1 SGHRS, CDR2 YFSETQ. The CDR3 spans 14 residues. The CDR3 region is CASSMDRSPSPLHF. In DNA, the CDR3 is TGCGCCAGCAGCATGGACAGGTCACCTTCACCCCTCCACTTT.

To note about this clone: Compared with germline, one end of the junction differs, possibly owing to a read error. V gene TRBV7-9 combines with J gene TRBJ2-7, with a possible D match to TRBD2 (6 bases). This CDR3 comprises 17 residues. CDR1 SEHNR and CDR2 FQNEAQ come from the germline V gene (reference sequence). The CDR3: CSSSLDRRVLGSYEQYF. CDR3 in DNA: TGTTCCAGCAGCTTAGATCGGAGGGTTTTAGGGTCCTACGAGCAGTACTTC.

As DNA, the CDR3 is TGTGCCAGCAGCTCCGGGACGGACTATCCGAACAATGAGCAGTTCTTC. It is translated as CASSSGTDYPNNEQFF. The chain joins TRBV11-2 to TRBJ2-1; perhaps TRBD2 as D (6 bases). Trimming cost V 4 bases and J 5 bases, with 18 bases left between them. The CDR3 has 16 residues. Germline CDR1 SGHAT, CDR2 FQNNGV.

V usage is TRBV25-1 and J usage is TRBJ2-5, with a tentative D call TRBD1 (6 bases). CDR3 size: 13 residues. CDR1 MGHDK and CDR2 SYGVNS come from the germline V gene. V lost 5 bases, J lost 5 bases, and 12 bases lay in between. The CDR3 coding sequence is TGTGCCAGCAGTACTACAGGGTCGGAGACCCAGTACTTC. Its translation: CASSTTGSETQYF. Full variable domain (missing parts from reference TRBV25-1 and TRBJ2-5): EADIYQTPRYLVIGTGKKITLECSQTMGHDKMYWYQQDPGMELHLIHYSYGVNSTEKGDLSSESTVSRIRTEHFPLTLESARPSHTSQYLCASSTTGSETQYFGPGTRLLVL.

V gene TRBV23-1 combines with J gene TRBJ1-2, with 8 bases identical to TRBD1. TRBV23-1 is an ORF for which the function is uncertain. The ends lost 3 bases at V and 4 bases at J; junction bases unmatched: 19. The CDR3 contains 19 residues. The chain's CDR3 is CASSQLTDRGLACTYGYTF. DNA for the CDR3: TGCGCCAGCAGTCAGCTTACCGACAGGGGCCTTGCATGCACCTATGGCTACACCTTC.

The chain carries TRBV7-6 and TRBJ1-2; 8 bases align to TRBD1. This CDR3 has 20 amino acids. Germline V gene lookup returns CDR1 SGHVS and CDR2 FNYEAQ. J gave up 4 bases and V 5 bases, and 24 bases lay outside the gene matches. The CDR3 sequence is CASSRPGQDHSRGLSYGYTF. In DNA, the CDR3 is TGTGCCAGCAGCCGACCGGGACAGGATCATAGTAGAGGGTTAAGCTATGGCTACACCTTC.

The chain recombines TRBV4-1 with TRBJ2-6; D is possibly TRBD1 (5 bases). The CDR3 has 19 amino acids. Germline V CDR1 and CDR2: MGHRA, YSYEKL. V was shortened by 0 bases and J by 0 bases, with 15 bases between the two germline ends. This CDR3 reads CASSQEAQGSTSGANVLTF. CDR3 bases: TGCGCCAGCAGCCAAGAGGCCCAGGGTTCTACCTCTGGGGCCAACGTCCTGACTTTC.

V gene TRBV29-1 combines with J gene TRBJ1-2; 8 bases are shared with TRBD1. This CDR3 region has 14 residues. The junction had 9 bases not matched to a gene; V was cut back by 4 bases and J by 5 bases. Germline CDR1 is SQVTM and CDR2 is ANQGSEA. The CDR3 is CSVAMLQGVYGYTF. CDR3 in DNA: TGCAGCGTTGCGATGTTACAGGGGGTTTATGGCTACACCTTC. The whole variable domain, remainder taken from reference TRBV29-1 and TRBJ1-2, is SAVISQKPSRDICQRGTSLTIQCQVDSQVTMMFWYRQQPGQSLTLIATANQGSEATYESGFVIDKFPISRPNLTFSTLTVSNMSPEDSSIYLCSVAMLQGVYGYTFGSGTRLTVV.

The J gene is TRBJ2-2, the V gene TRBV6-5, with 7 bases fitting TRBD1. J was trimmed by 3 bases and V by 6 bases; bases with no gene match: 4. CDR3 length: 14 amino acids. Germline V lookup: CDR1 MNHEY, CDR2 SVGAGI. CDR3 protein: CASSTGTDTGELFF. The CDR3 nucleotides read TGTGCCAGCAGCACCGGGACAGACACCGGGGAGCTGTTTTTT.

The chain recombines TRBV28 with TRBJ1-5; perhaps TRBD1 as D (5 bases). Germline lookup yields CDR1 MDHEN and CDR2 SYDVKM. V was shortened by 3 bases and J by 9 bases, with 12 bases between the two germline ends. The CDR3 is made up of 13 amino acids. Written as DNA, the CDR3 is TGTGCCAGCAGTTTGGGGGGTTTGGGGCCCCAGCATTTT. Protein product: CASSLGGLGPQHF. Combining the CDR3 with reference TRBV28 and TRBJ1-5 gives the whole variable domain DVKVTQSSRYLVKRTGEKVFLECVQDMDHENMFWYRQDPGLGLRLIYFSYDVKMKEKGDIPEGYSVSREKKERFSLILESASTNQTSMYLCASSLGGLGPQHFGDGTRLSIL.

V and J are TRBV6-6 and TRBJ1-5; TRBD1 agrees at 8 bases. This CDR3 has 13 amino acids. Germline V CDR1 and CDR2: MNHNY, SVGAGI (reference sequence). J lost 7 bases, V lost 8 bases, and 7 bases had no gene match. The CDR3 DNA sequence: TGTGCCAGCTACCGGACAGGGCGGCAGCCCCAGCATTTT. This translates into CASYRTGRQPQHF.

The V gene is TRBV7-9, the J gene TRBJ1-6; D uncertain. This CDR3 spans 14 amino acids. Germline V gene lookup returns CDR1 SEHNR and CDR2 FQNEAQ (reference sequence). V lost 1 base and J lost 9, with 10 bases in between. The CDR3: CASSLEERGSPLHF. CDR3 DNA sequence: TGTGCCAGCAGCTTAGAGGAGCGGGGTTCACCCCTCCACTTT.

The chain combines TRBV4-3 with TRBJ2-1; 8 bases map to TRBD1. Trimming at V came to 3 bases and at J to 3 bases, leaving 4 bases not matched to a gene. The CDR3 runs to 15 residues. Germline V gives CDR1 LGHNA, CDR2 YSLEER. CDR3 bases: TGCGCCAGCAGCCACGGGACAGGTTTCTACAATGAGCAGTTCTTC. Its protein is CASSHGTGFYNEQFF.

V usage is TRBV28 and J usage is TRBJ2-1; 10 bases agree with TRBD2. This CDR3 region has 14 residues. Trimming removed 2 bases from V and 10 bases from J; junction bases left unmatched: 5. The germline gives CDR1 MDHEN, CDR2 SYDVKM. The CDR3 here is CASSLRLAGEEQFF. The CDR3 DNA follows: TGTGCCAGCAGTTTACGGCTAGCGGGAGAGGAGCAGTTCTTC.

The V and J genes are TRBV7-8 and TRBJ1-1, with 9 bases identical to TRBD1. Germline-derived CDR1 and CDR2 are SGHVS and FQNEAQ. The V and J ends lost 1 base and 6 bases, in that order; junction bases with no gene match: 9. This CDR3 is built from 16 residues. The DNA for the CDR3 is TGTGCCAGCAGCTTAGTCGGGACAGGGAGGGGGTCTGAAGCTTTCTTT. Translated, it gives CASSLVGTGRGSEAFF.

The rearrangement uses TRBV5-1 and TRBJ2-7, with TRBD2 matching over 9 bases. There are 14 residues in the CDR3. Germline V gene lookup returns CDR1 SGHRS and CDR2 YFSETQ. With V trimmed by 8 bases and J by 5 bases, 11 bases remained unmatched. CDR3 residues: CASNRREGLDEQYF. The CDR3, as DNA: TGCGCCAGTAACCGGCGGGAGGGGCTCGACGAGCAGTACTTC.

The genes are TRBV19 and TRBJ1-4; D ambiguous. Germline CDR1 reads LNHDA; CDR2 reads SQIVND (reference sequence). The CDR3 runs to 16 residues. Trimming took off 7 bases at V and 0 bases at J, with 15 bases between the two ends. This CDR3 reads CASIGRGSATNEKLFF. Written as DNA, the CDR3 is TGTGCCAGTATAGGCCGGGGAAGTGCAACTAATGAAAAACTGTTTTTT.